Presented here are 26 T cell receptor beta chains from one specimen sequenced in a study of identical twins. TCRdb re-derived calls from the 5' RACE reads in MiXCR, one entry per CDR3 protein. This sample carries about 720,000 distinct CDR3 sequences, roughly 18% of them seen once, and the ten largest clones take over 10%. These data are also associated with another study on T cells expressing NK-cell markers.

The sequencing input was PBMCs. These TCRs come from a young woman in good health.

This clonotype was seen only a few times. The rearrangement links TRBV20-1 to TRBJ2-5; D perhaps matches TRBD2 (6 bases). Germline V lookup: CDR1 DFQATT, CDR2 SNEGSKA (reference sequence). V gave up 0 bases and J gave up 6 bases, with 17 bases separating them. The CDR3 totals 15 residues. CDR3 in amino acids: CSARDLTPEGKTQYF. CDR3 sequence (DNA): TGCAGTGCTAGAGATCTGACCCCGGAGGGGAAGACCCAGTACTTC.

This clonotype has ten or more counts. This chain joins TRBV6-5 and TRBJ1-2; no firm D call. Trimming pared 0 bases from V and 4 bases from J, leaving 6 bases between. Germline assignment: CDR1 MNHEY and CDR2 SVGAGI. The CDR3 is 13 amino acids. The CDR3 sequence is CASSYSSSYGYTF. The CDR3 bases are TGTGCCAGCAGTTACTCGAGTAGCTATGGCTACACCTTC.

This clonotype was picked up a small number of times. The rearrangement uses TRBV29-1 and TRBJ1-2, with 7 bases lining up with TRBD1. V trimming: 6 bases; J trimming: 2 bases; junction bases outside the gene matches: 3. Germline V gene data show CDR1 as SQVTM and CDR2 as ANQGSEA. This CDR3 has 12 amino acids. In DNA form, the CDR3 reads TGCAGCGTACAGACAGGGAACTATGGCTACACCTTC. Translated, it gives CSVQTGNYGYTF.

There are a few counts of this clonotype. The chain couples TRBV6-2 or TRBV6-3 to TRBJ2-1; D is uncertain. Germline values: CDR1 MNHEY, CDR2 SVGEGT. This CDR3 has 17 amino acids. The V gene lost 2 bases and the J gene lost 3 bases, with 17 bases spanning the gap. The CDR3 sequence is CASSYDAGREFYNEQFF. Written as DNA, the CDR3 is TGTGCCAGCAGTTACGATGCCGGCCGCGAATTCTACAATGAGCAGTTCTTC.

This clonotype was seen only a few times. Germline is not matched at one junction end, which may reflect a read error. This chain uses TRBV7-7 with TRBJ2-7; 7 positions agree with TRBD2. The CDR3 covers 13 residues. CDR1 and CDR2 (germline): SSHAT, FNYEAQ (reference sequence). The CDR3 reads CASSLALAAEQYF. CDR3 nucleotide sequence: TGTGCTAGCAGCTTAGCTCTAGCGGCGGAGCAGTACTTC.

The V gene is TRBV4-1, the J gene TRBJ1-1; tentative D call: TRBD1 (5 bases). Trimming pared 1 base from V and 0 bases from J, leaving 9 bases between. Per germline, CDR1 MGHRA and CDR2 YSYEKL. The CDR3 covers 15 residues. CDR3 loop: CASSQGGRLNTEAFF. The DNA of the CDR3 is TGCGCCAGCAGCCAAGGGGGACGGTTGAACACTGAAGCTTTCTTT.

In this sample, this clonotype turned up a few times. This chain links TRBV20-1 with TRBJ1-4; D uncertain. The CDR3 contains 14 residues. Looked up from germline, CDR1 is DFQATT and CDR2 is SNEGSKA (reference sequence). The ends were cut back, 1 base at V and 3 bases at J, with 9 bases in the middle. The CDR3 region is CSARVQFPNEKLFF. CDR3 nucleotide sequence: TGCAGTGCTAGAGTTCAGTTCCCTAATGAAAAACTGTTTTTT.

CDR3: CASSLVRGQGNTGELFF. The CDR3 DNA sequence: TGTGCCAGCAGCTTAGTTAGGGGTCAGGGGAACACCGGGGAGCTGTTTTTT. This chain connects TRBV7-2 to TRBJ2-2, with TRBD1 as a possible D gene (5 bases). The V gene lost 1 base and the J gene lost 1 base, with 13 bases spanning the gap. The CDR3 is made up of 17 amino acids. Germline CDR1 SGHTA, CDR2 FQGNSA.

This clonotype has only a few counts. The chain has TRBV5-6 and TRBJ2-5, with D perhaps matching TRBD2 (5 bases). CDR1 and CDR2 (germline): SGHDT, YYEEEE. CDR3 length equals 16 residues. V was trimmed by 3 bases and J by 2 bases, leaving 17 bases between them. The chain's CDR3 is CASSSKLPGEQETQYF. Here the CDR3 DNA reads TGTGCCAGCAGCTCGAAACTACCCGGGGAACAAGAGACCCAGTACTTC.

This clonotype has a count of ten or more. The chain is built from TRBV5-5 and TRBJ1-6; tentative D call: TRBD1 (5 bases). Deletions cut 1 base from V and 6 bases from J, with 8 bases between. The CDR3 is 14 residues long. Germline-derived CDR1 and CDR2 are SGHKS and YYEKEE (reference sequence). CDR3 sequence reads: CASSLSRANSPLHF. As DNA, the CDR3 is TGTGCCAGCAGCTTGTCCAGGGCTAATTCACCCCTCCACTTT.

This clonotype was detected a few times. The chain employs TRBV12-3 or TRBV12-4 and TRBJ2-4; TRBD2 aligns across 11 bases. The junction had 4 bases not matched to a gene; V was cut back by 5 bases and J by 7 bases. This CDR3 comprises 14 residues. The DNA for the CDR3 is TGTGCCAGCAGTCGACTAGCGGGGATGAACATTCAGTACTTC. Translation gives CASSRLAGMNIQYF.

J is TRBJ1-5 and V is TRBV2, with 8 bases that match TRBD1. The junction had 10 bases not matched to a gene; V was cut back by 5 bases and J by 10 bases. The CDR3 has 14 amino acids. Looked up from germline, CDR1 is SNHLY and CDR2 is FYNNEI. The CDR3 DNA reads TGTGCCAGCAGTCCGGACAGGGCTATCGATCCCCAGCATTTT. This sequence encodes CASSPDRAIDPQHF. The variable domain in full, completed from reference TRBV2 and TRBJ1-5, reads EPEVTQTPSHQVTQMGQEVILRCVPISNHLYFYWYRQILGQKVEFLVSFYNNEISEKSEIFDDQFSVERPDGSNFTLKIRSTKLEDSAMYFCASSPDRAIDPQHFGDGTRLSIL.

The rearrangement links TRBV29-1 to TRBJ2-5, with TRBD2 identical over 14 bases. The CDR3 spans 15 residues. Losses at the gene ends were 6 bases for V and 5 bases for J; bases not matched to a gene: 8. Looked up from germline, CDR1 is SQVTM and CDR2 is ANQGSEA. CDR3 DNA sequence: TGCAGCGTCGACCCGGGACTAGCGGGAGTTGAGACCCAGTACTTC. Translation gives CSVDPGLAGVETQYF.

The gene calls are TRBV5-6 and TRBJ2-7, with D perhaps TRBD2 (5 bases). CDR3 length: 15 amino acids. The V gene lost 1 base and the J gene lost 3 bases, with 14 bases spanning the gap. Germline V gene data show CDR1 as SGHDT and CDR2 as YYEEEE. Here the CDR3 reads CASSLRVSGIYEQYF. The CDR3 DNA follows: TGTGCCAGCAGCTTGAGGGTCTCGGGAATCTACGAGCAGTACTTC.

This clonotype has a handful of counts. The chain is built from TRBV18 and TRBJ2-7; possibly TRBD1 or TRBD2 for D (5 bases each). Germline CDR1 reads KGHSH; CDR2 reads LQKENI. The V end was cut by 0 bases, the J end by 0 bases, with 12 bases between. The CDR3 is 16 residues long. DNA of the CDR3: TGTGCCAGCTCACCACCGATAGGGACCACCTCCTACGAGCAGTACTTC. Translated: CASSPPIGTTSYEQYF.

J is TRBJ1-4 and V is TRBV30; no firm D call. Germline-derived CDR1 and CDR2 are GTSNPN and SVGIG (reference sequence). The CDR3 contains 13 residues. V was shortened by 0 bases and J by 4 bases, with 6 bases between the two germline ends. This CDR3 reads CAWSVRSNEKLFF. CDR3 sequence (DNA): TGTGCCTGGAGTGTACGTAGTAATGAAAAACTGTTTTTT.

V gene TRBV10-3 combines with J gene TRBJ2-2, with D perhaps TRBD1 (6 bases). From germline, CDR1 is ENHRY and CDR2 SYGVKD. CDR3 size: 16 residues. Trimming stripped 0 bases from V and 2 bases from J, with 10 bases between. CDR3: CAISESDSLNTGELFF. Written as DNA, the CDR3 is TGTGCCATCAGTGAGTCGGACAGCCTCAACACCGGGGAGCTGTTTTTT.

The rearrangement joins TRBV14 to TRBJ1-2; the D gene is possibly TRBD1 (6 bases). This CDR3 is built from 16 residues. The germline V gene encodes CDR1 SGHDN and CDR2 FVKESK. Trimming took off 1 base at V and 4 bases at J, with 16 bases between the two ends. The CDR3 loop is CASSQAIRGVGYGYTF. CDR3 sequence (DNA): TGTGCCAGCAGCCAAGCTATCAGGGGAGTCGGCTATGGCTACACCTTC.

This sequence joins TRBV12-3 or TRBV12-4 and TRBJ1-1; D might be TRBD1 (5 bases). The CDR3 has 14 residues. V shed 7 bases and J shed 5 bases, with 17 bases lying between them. The chain's CDR3 is CASTLRGVGTEAFF. The CDR3 bases are TGTGCCAGCACCCTGCGGGGGGTGGGGACTGAAGCTTTCTTT.

V gene TRBV7-9 combines with J gene TRBJ1-1; D gene uncertain. The V end was cut by 4 bases, the J end by 7 bases, with 7 bases between. CDR1 and CDR2 (germline): SEHNR, FQNEAQ (reference sequence). The CDR3 runs to 11 residues. CDR3 amino acids: CASSWVNEAFF. CDR3 sequence (DNA): TGTGCCAGCAGCTGGGTTAATGAAGCTTTCTTT.

The chain combines TRBV6-1 with TRBJ2-3; D perhaps matches TRBD2 (5 bases). The CDR3 is 13 amino acids. Trimming pared 8 bases from V and 5 bases from J, leaving 14 bases between. The germline V gene encodes CDR1 MNHNS and CDR2 SASEGT. CDR3 DNA sequence: TGTGCCAGCCACGGGGTGGTCGGAGATACGCAGTATTTT. Protein sequence: CASHGVVGDTQYF.

The rearrangement links TRBV20-1 to TRBJ2-4; D perhaps matches TRBD2 (5 bases). V was trimmed by 3 bases and J by 0 bases, leaving 12 bases between them. Germline V gene data show CDR1 as DFQATT and CDR2 as SNEGSKA (reference sequence). CDR3 length: 15 residues. This CDR3 reads CSASHGGLAKNIQYF. CDR3 coding DNA: TGCAGTGCTAGTCACGGAGGCTTAGCCAAAAACATTCAGTACTTC.

This clonotype showed up just a few times. The chain uses TRBV6-5 and TRBJ2-1, with D perhaps matching TRBD1 or TRBD2 (5 bases each). Germline V gene sequence: CDR1 MNHEY, CDR2 SVGAGI. Trimming left V 1 base short and J 8 bases short, with 15 bases between. The CDR3 consists of 15 residues. The CDR3 DNA reads as TGTGCCAGCAGTTACTGGGACGTCGGTCGGGATGAGCAGTTCTTC. Translating gives CASSYWDVGRDEQFF.

This clonotype has a count of ten or more. This rearrangement joins TRBV12-3 or TRBV12-4 to TRBJ1-2; no reliable D call. V shed 4 bases and J shed 4 bases, with 16 bases lying between them. This CDR3 is 15 amino acids long. The CDR3 DNA reads TGTGCCAGCAGTTCACCGGGCCAAAACTCCTATGGCTACACCTTC. Translated: CASSSPGQNSYGYTF.

This clonotype was seen just once. The gene calls are TRBV18 and TRBJ2-7; D may be TRBD1 (6 bases). The CDR3 contains 16 residues. CDR1 is KGHSH and CDR2 is LQKENI in the germline V gene. Trimming removed 6 bases from V and 0 bases from J, with 18 bases in between. The CDR3 nucleotides read TGTGCCAGCTCCACGGAAGCCGGGACACACTCCTACGAGCAGTACTTC. This gives the protein CASSTEAGTHSYEQYF.

V usage is TRBV14 and J usage is TRBJ2-7; TRBD1 matches 11 bases. The trim removed 4 bases at V and 7 bases at J, leaving 12 bases unmatched. This CDR3 is built from 16 residues. Germline V lookup: CDR1 SGHDN, CDR2 FVKESK. CDR3 sequence: CASSRLPVDRGQEQYF. In nucleotides, the CDR3 is TGTGCCAGCAGCCGGTTGCCGGTGGACAGGGGGCAAGAGCAGTACTTC.